A single sample gave rise to the 2 T cell receptor beta chains below, sequenced in a study of OX40 agonist ivuxolimab in advanced cancers. The protocol was immunoSEQ multiplex PCR, while the TCRdb copy is restricted to in-frame clones and leaves out a portion. The sample includes 24,000 or so clones, 60% to 85% of them seen just once. The specimen was CD4+ or CD8+ T cells sorted from blood, collected in a trial of the OX40 agonist ivuxolimab. These receptors were collected from an adult with an advanced solid tumor such as melanoma, head and neck, liver or kidney cancer.

This clone has more than one count but fewer than ten. This chain connects TRBV27 to TRBJ2-7; TRBD1 or TRBD2 may be the D gene (5 bases each). The CDR3 consists of 15 residues. Trimming took 0 bases from V and 4 from J, leaving 13 bases between them. The germline V gene encodes CDR1 MNHEY and CDR2 SMNVEV (reference sequence). CDR3 nucleotides: TGTGCCAGCAGTTTATCGGGACGGAATTCTTACGAGCAGTACTTC. This encodes CASSLSGRNSYEQYF.

This clone was observed a few times. This chain uses TRBV10-3 with TRBJ2-1; D uncertain. CDR3 length: 12 residues. In germline, CDR1 is ENHRY, CDR2 SYGVKD. Trimming stripped 4 bases from V and 6 bases from J, with 7 bases between. DNA of the CDR3: TGTGCCATCAGTGTCCCAGGCAATGAGCAGTTCTTC. This codes for CAISVPGNEQFF.